The 29 T cell receptor beta chains presented below share a single source sample, sequenced in a study of identical twins listed by TCRdb under 2016. Library preparation employed 5' RACE. Sequencing took place on an Illumina HiSeq 2000. TCRdb took the public reads, trimmed them with fastp at Q25, ran MiXCR for clone calling and kept in-frame beta chains. Merged by CDR3 protein, the rows form single entries marked with the most common genes and DNA. The sample profile shows a few hundred thousand distinct CDR3 sequences; 9.5% to 10% of them were found once. The top ten clones comprise roughly 3% of the sample. The same sample was also used in a study of yellow fever vaccine responses in identical twins.

Sequencing input: PBMCs. These receptors were collected from a woman aged 18-29 years in good health.

The chain has TRBV7-2 and TRBJ2-7; 11 positions agree with TRBD2. Germline lookup yields CDR1 SGHTA and CDR2 FQGNSA. The CDR3 sequence is 15 residues long. The trim removed 5 bases at V and 4 bases at J, leaving 7 bases unmatched. CDR3 protein: CASSATGTSGYEQYF. Written as DNA, the CDR3 is TGTGCCAGCAGCGCCACCGGGACTAGCGGATACGAGCAGTACTTC.

This chain joins TRBV6-2 or TRBV6-3 and TRBJ2-1, with 9 bases matching TRBD1. CDR3 length equals 15 residues. V was pared by 7 bases and J by 1 base, with 5 bases of the junction left unmatched. CDR1 MNHEY and CDR2 SVGEGT come from the germline V gene. This chain's CDR3 is CASIEGQGSYNEQFF. CDR3 DNA sequence: TGTGCCAGCATTGAGGGACAGGGTTCCTACAATGAGCAGTTCTTC.

In its sample, this clonotype was seen a few times. The J gene is TRBJ1-2, the V gene TRBV29-1; TRBD1 is a possible D gene (6 bases). With 4 bases removed from V and 0 bases from J, the gap between germline ends came to 21 bases. Germline lookup yields CDR1 SQVTM and CDR2 ANQGSEA. This CDR3 is 17 amino acids long. CDR3 loop: CSVGRRMTGDANYGYTF. CDR3 bases: TGCAGCGTTGGGCGCAGAATGACAGGTGACGCTAACTATGGCTACACCTTC.

This clonotype has a count of ten or more. This chain connects TRBV6-4 to TRBJ2-3, with a possible D match to TRBD1 (5 bases). V was trimmed by 0 bases and J by 4 bases, leaving 14 bases between them. The V gene's germline CDR1 is MRHNA and CDR2 SNTAGT. This CDR3 has 16 amino acids. In DNA, the CDR3 is TGTGCCAGCAGTGACTCGATGGGGCGTGGGGCAGATACGCAGTATTTT. Protein product: CASSDSMGRGADTQYF.

This clonotype has more than one count but fewer than ten. The chain recombines TRBV4-3 with TRBJ2-2, with D hard to call. Germline CDR1 reads LGHNA; CDR2 reads YSLEER. The CDR3 totals 15 residues. V was clipped by 2 bases and J by 2 bases, with 9 bases between them. This CDR3 reads CASSQTERNTGELFF. In nucleotides, the CDR3 is TGCGCCAGCAGCCAAACCGAGCGTAACACCGGGGAGCTGTTTTTT.

There are many counts of this clonotype. This chain links TRBV12-3 or TRBV12-4 with TRBJ2-1; 10 bases agree with TRBD2. With V trimmed by 3 bases and J by 6 bases, 2 bases remained unmatched. This CDR3 is built from 14 residues. CDR3 residues: CASSLLAGVNEQFF. The DNA of the CDR3 is TGTGCCAGCAGTTTGCTAGCGGGAGTCAATGAGCAGTTCTTC.

The chain joins TRBV10-3 to TRBJ2-7; 7 positions agree with TRBD1. From germline, CDR1 is ENHRY and CDR2 SYGVKD. This CDR3 comprises 14 residues. Germline trimming cut 6 bases from V and 4 bases from J; bases unmatched to any gene: 9. The CDR3 reads CAIRKVGQTYEQYF. The CDR3 nucleotides are TGTGCCATCAGGAAGGTGGGACAGACTTACGAGCAGTACTTC.

This clonotype was recorded many times. The chain is built from TRBV6-2 or TRBV6-3 and TRBJ2-7, with 7 bases aligning to TRBD2. With 6 bases clipped from V and 2 bases from J, the junction kept 7 bases outside the gene matches. The CDR3 totals 14 residues. Per germline, CDR1 MNHEY and CDR2 SVGEGT. Here the CDR3 reads CASRQTGTTYEQYF. The CDR3 region has the DNA TGTGCCAGCAGGCAGACCGGGACTACCTACGAGCAGTACTTC.

This chain joins TRBV7-2 and TRBJ2-7, with 8 bases fitting TRBD2. V was pared by 5 bases and J by 0 bases, with 9 bases of the junction left unmatched. The CDR3 runs to 16 residues. Germline lookup yields CDR1 SGHTA and CDR2 FQGNSA. The CDR3 DNA sequence: TGTGCCAGCAGCGCCTTTTTAGGGACTAGCTCCTACGAGCAGTACTTC. Its translation: CASSAFLGTSSYEQYF.

Only a few counts were recorded for this clonotype. The chain combines TRBV7-9 with TRBJ2-2; D unresolved. CDR3 length equals 15 residues. Deletions cut 5 bases from V and 3 bases from J, with 13 bases between. The germline gives CDR1 SEHNR, CDR2 FQNEAQ (reference sequence). The CDR3 nucleotides read TGTGCCAGCAGCCCCACCATCGGCTACACCGGGGAGCTGTTTTTT. It codes for CASSPTIGYTGELFF.

The sample holds many counts of this clonotype. The chain joins TRBV6-2 or TRBV6-3 to TRBJ1-1; no clear D. Germline CDR1 and CDR2: MNHEY and SVGEGT. The V end was cut by 0 bases, the J end by 10 bases, with 12 bases between. This CDR3 is built from 13 residues. The CDR3 nucleotides read TGTGCCAGCAGTTACTCTTATCAAGGGAGAGCTTTCTTT. The encoded protein is CASSYSYQGRAFF.

This clonotype was seen many times. This chain's CDR3 is CSVGKPDLYEQYF. CDR3 DNA sequence: TGCAGCGTTGGGAAGCCAGATCTCTACGAGCAGTACTTC. The V gene is TRBV29-1, the J gene TRBJ2-7; D is unresolved. This CDR3 is built from 13 residues. Per the germline V gene, CDR1 is SQVTM and CDR2 is ANQGSEA. Trimming shortened V by 4 bases and J by 3 bases, and 13 bases separated the two germline ends.

This clonotype has a handful of counts. The chain joins TRBV20-1 to TRBJ2-3; D gene unclear. CDR3 length equals 12 residues. Germline V CDR1 and CDR2: DFQATT, SNEGSKA (reference sequence). Trimming pared 8 bases from V and 0 bases from J, leaving 9 bases between. The CDR3 DNA is TGCAGTAAGGGTATGAGCACAGATACGCAGTATTTT. Translating gives CSKGMSTDTQYF.

The chain is built from TRBV18 and TRBJ2-7; perhaps TRBD1 as D (6 bases). Germline loops: CDR1 KGHSH, CDR2 LQKENI. Deletions cut 3 bases from V and 3 bases from J, with 15 bases between. The CDR3 totals 15 residues. The CDR3 DNA is TGTGCCAGCTCACCCGTACAGGGTTATGGCTACGAGCAGTACTTC. It yields the protein CASSPVQGYGYEQYF. The whole variable domain, remainder taken from reference TRBV18 and TRBJ2-7, is NAGVMQNPRHLVRRRGQEARLRCSPMKGHSHVYWYRQLPEEGLKFMVYLQKENIIDESGMPKERFSAEFPKEGPSILRIQQVVRGDSAAYFCASSPVQGYGYEQYFGPGTRLTVT.

This clonotype was seen a few times. The chain carries TRBV5-1 and TRBJ2-2; D may correspond to TRBD1 or TRBD2 (6 bases each). CDR3 size: 15 residues. V lost 4 bases to trimming and J lost 3 bases, with 13 bases between them. Germline values: CDR1 SGHRS, CDR2 YFSETQ. The CDR3 nucleotides are TGCGCCAGCAGCCCGGGGGCAGGGTACACCGGGGAGCTGTTTTTT. It is translated as CASSPGAGYTGELFF.

The table lists this clonotype with many counts. This chain links TRBV29-1 with TRBJ2-3; a weak D match, TRBD1 (5 bases). In germline, CDR1 is SQVTM, CDR2 ANQGSEA. The CDR3 runs 12 residues. The V end lost 2 bases, the J end lost 3 bases, and 6 bases lay between the germline ends. CDR3 sequence: CSVEQGTDTQYF. The CDR3 bases are TGCAGCGTTGAACAGGGTACAGATACGCAGTATTTT.

This clonotype was observed at least ten times. The V call is TRBV6-4, the J call TRBJ1-5, with 7 bases fitting TRBD1. From germline, CDR1 is MRHNA and CDR2 SNTAGT. The CDR3 consists of 12 residues. The J segment lost 4 bases and the V segment lost 8 bases, leaving 2 bases of the junction unmatched. The CDR3 DNA sequence: TGTGCCAGCGGGACAGTAAATCAGCCCCAGCATTTT. Its protein product is CASGTVNQPQHF.

This clonotype was detected ten times or more. This chain joins TRBV9 and TRBJ1-1; possible D gene TRBD1, 5 bases. The V end lost 0 bases, the J end lost 1 base, and 13 bases lay between the germline ends. In germline, CDR1 is SGDLS, CDR2 YYNGEE. The CDR3 contains 16 residues. For the CDR3, the DNA is TGTGCCAGCAGCGTAGAAGACAGACCACGGAACACTGAAGCTTTCTTT. Translated, it gives CASSVEDRPRNTEAFF.

This clonotype was observed a few times. The V and J genes are TRBV7-2 and TRBJ2-1; maybe TRBD2 (6 bases). V lost 5 bases to trimming and J lost 7 bases, with 24 bases between them. Looked up from germline, CDR1 is SGHTA and CDR2 is FQGNSA. This CDR3 region has 17 residues. The CDR3 loop reads CASSGKWRETSSNEQFF. The CDR3 bases are TGTGCCAGCAGCGGGAAATGGAGGGAGACTTCCTCTAATGAGCAGTTCTTC.

This clonotype has a count of ten or more. The V gene is TRBV28, the J gene TRBJ2-7; D is ambiguous. The CDR3 spans 14 residues. Germline-derived CDR1 and CDR2 are MDHEN and SYDVKM. Trimming shortened V by 3 bases and J by 0 bases, and 9 bases separated the two germline ends. The CDR3 here is CASSLQVNSYEQYF. The CDR3 region has the DNA TGTGCCAGCAGTTTGCAAGTTAACTCCTACGAGCAGTACTTC.

V usage is TRBV27 and J usage is TRBJ2-2; D tentatively fits TRBD1 or TRBD2 (5 bases each). Deletions cut 7 bases from V and 4 bases from J, with 10 bases between. Germline V gene lookup returns CDR1 MNHEY and CDR2 SMNVEV (reference sequence). This CDR3 has 13 amino acids. CDR3 coding DNA: TGTGCCAGCATGAGGGGTTTCACCGGGGAGCTGTTTTTT. Translating it yields CASMRGFTGELFF.

V gene TRBV7-6 combines with J gene TRBJ2-7, with 7 nucleotides matching TRBD1. Germline CDR1 SGHVS, CDR2 FNYEAQ. V gave up 1 base and J gave up 5 bases; unmatched junction bases: 11. CDR3 length: 16 residues. CDR3 DNA sequence: TGTGCCAGCAGCTTAGGGCAGGGGGACCAAGCCCACGAGCAGTACTTC. Its translation is CASSLGQGDQAHEQYF.

This clonotype was counted ten times or more. The chain employs TRBV28 and TRBJ2-7, with 11 bases identical to TRBD2. Germline V gene lookup returns CDR1 MDHEN and CDR2 SYDVKM. The V gene end was trimmed by 4 bases and the J gene end by 2 bases; junction bases not matched to a gene: 4. The CDR3 extends over 15 amino acids. In nucleotides, the CDR3 is TGTGCCAGCAGTTCCGGGACTAGCGGAGCCTACGAGCAGTACTTC. Residues: CASSSGTSGAYEQYF.

This chain connects TRBV7-9 to TRBJ2-7; D may be TRBD2 (6 bases). Trimming cost V 3 bases and J 7 bases, with 22 bases left between them. Germline loops: CDR1 SEHNR, CDR2 FQNEAQ (reference sequence). This CDR3 region has 16 residues. As DNA, the CDR3 is TGTGCCAGCAGCTTGCGGAGGGCCCCGTTGAATGAGGAGCAGTACTTC. Amino acid sequence: CASSLRRAPLNEEQYF. The full variable domain, completed using reference TRBV7-9 and TRBJ2-7, is DTGVSQNPRHKITKRGQNVTFRCDPISEHNRLYWYRQTLGQGPEFLTYFQNEAQLEKSRLLSDRFSAERPKGSFSTLEIQRTEQGDSAMYLCASSLRRAPLNEEQYFGPGTRLTVT.

A few counts support this clonotype. This sequence joins TRBV6-1 and TRBJ2-7; 8 bases match TRBD1. With 8 bases clipped from V and 5 bases from J, the junction kept 11 bases outside the gene matches. CDR3 length equals 14 residues. The V gene's germline CDR1 is MNHNS and CDR2 SASEGT. The DNA for the CDR3 is TGTGCCAGCGTGCGGGACAGGACGGACCACGAGCAGTACTTC. Protein sequence: CASVRDRTDHEQYF.

The table lists this clonotype with many counts. The J gene is TRBJ2-1, the V gene TRBV9; D might be TRBD2 (6 bases). Deletions cut 0 bases from V and 8 bases from J, with 12 bases between. Germline V gene sequence: CDR1 SGDLS, CDR2 YYNGEE. This CDR3 is built from 14 residues. The CDR3 sequence: CASSVAGATYEQFF. CDR3 sequence (DNA): TGTGCCAGCAGCGTAGCGGGAGCTACTTATGAGCAGTTCTTC.

The chain couples TRBV14 to TRBJ2-1; 8 nucleotides agree with TRBD2. The CDR3 covers 16 residues. V shed 0 bases and J 6 bases; nucleotides not matched to a gene: 7. The germline V gene has CDR1 SGHDN and CDR2 FVKESK. CDR3 sequence (DNA): TGTGCCAGCAGCCAAGATACCGGGACTAGGATCAATGAGCAGTTCTTC. This translates into CASSQDTGTRINEQFF.

This clonotype was seen repeatedly, ten times or more. This rearrangement joins TRBV14 to TRBJ2-2; 10 bases are a match to TRBD2. The germline gives CDR1 SGHDN, CDR2 FVKESK. The CDR3 extends over 14 amino acids. Trimming at V came to 10 bases and at J to 2 bases, leaving 4 bases not matched to a gene. DNA of the CDR3: TGTGCCACTAGCGGGGGTTACAACACCGGGGAGCTGTTTTTT. Translating gives CATSGGYNTGELFF.

In this sample, this clonotype turned up many times. The V gene is TRBV6-2 or TRBV6-3, the J gene TRBJ2-7; 9 positions agree with TRBD1. V shed 7 bases and J 6 bases; nucleotides not matched to a gene: 7. CDR3 length: 13 residues. The germline V gene has CDR1 MNHEY and CDR2 SVGEGT. CDR3 sequence reads: CASIDGTGSEQYF. For the CDR3, the DNA is TGTGCCAGCATTGACGGGACAGGGTCCGAGCAGTACTTC.